The subject of this entry is one T cell receptor beta chain. The antigen is unknown. CDR1 and CDR2 from the germline V gene are MDHEN and SYDVKM. V trimming: 3 bases; J trimming: 4 bases; junction bases outside the gene matches: 7. The CDR3 loop spans 16 amino acids. This sample is part of a study of blood T cell dynamics during melanoma immunotherapy. Regarding the study as a whole: Clones driving repertoire changes may be melanoma-specific or general immune activation.

Time point indicated: week 3, after first cycle of checkpoint inhibitor. Patients with prior systemic cancer treatment, concomitant immunosuppressants, or other active malignancies were excluded. Using immunoSEQ multiplex PCR, the repertoire was profiled, and TCRdb retains in-frame clones only, with some absent. The sample lists about 10,000 clones, over 85% occurring once. V gene TRBV28 combines with J gene TRBJ2-3; TRBD2 aligns across 10 bases. This receptor was identified in a human donor with melanoma. This sample comprised blood, obtained from a patient treated with checkpoint blockade. The DNA for the CDR3 is TGTGCCAGCAGTTTCGGCCTAGCGGGAGTGGCAGATACGCAGTATTTT. Its protein product is CASSFGLAGVADTQYF.